This TCR beta chain was recorded in a study of post-analysis software for immune sequencing data. Study-level information: Multiple sclerosis in the patients followed relapsing-remitting, secondary progressive and progressive-relapsing courses.

Researchers reported that TCR beta cDNA libraries carried unique molecular identifiers. Input of roughly 0.95 to 10 million T cells yielded roughly 530,000 cDNA molecules. Using its own MiXCR run on the PCR reads, TCRdb lists one record per CDR3 protein. In the table there are 740,000 or so distinct CDR3 sequences, approximately 57% of which are singletons. Trimming left V 8 bases short and J 5 bases short, with 21 bases between. Germline V lookup: CDR1 DFQATT, CDR2 SNEGSKA (reference sequence). This CDR3 has 14 residues. To note about this clonotype: What it binds is unknown.

Study-wide results and limits: In multiple sclerosis, normalized Chao1 diversity was significantly below that of controls. Included in a set of about 5 TRBV segments more frequent in patients than controls were TRBV5-6, TRBV5-1 and TRBV20-1. The authors found that F measure strongly co-clustered same-batch samples.

The sequence came from a girl aged 10 to 17 with multiple sclerosis. The V gene is TRBV20-1, the J gene TRBJ2-5; a weak D match, TRBD2 (7 bases). The material sequenced was blood. CDR3 sequence: CSTSRTRGGETQYF. CDR3 bases: TGCAGTACGTCCAGGACTAGGGGGGGGGAGACCCAGTACTTC.